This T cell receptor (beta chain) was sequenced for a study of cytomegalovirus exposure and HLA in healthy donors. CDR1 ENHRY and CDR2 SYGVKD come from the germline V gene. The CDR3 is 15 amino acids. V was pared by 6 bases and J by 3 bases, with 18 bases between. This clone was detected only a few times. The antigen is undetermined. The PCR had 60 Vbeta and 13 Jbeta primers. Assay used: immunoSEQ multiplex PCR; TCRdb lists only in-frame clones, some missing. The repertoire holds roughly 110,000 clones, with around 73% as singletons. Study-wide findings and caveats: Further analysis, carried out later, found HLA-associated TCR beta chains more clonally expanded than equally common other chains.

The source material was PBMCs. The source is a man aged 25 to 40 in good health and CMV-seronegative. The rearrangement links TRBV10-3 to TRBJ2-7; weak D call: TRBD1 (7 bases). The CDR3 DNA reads TGTGCCATCAGAGAAGGGGGCGGGGCCCTCTACGAGCAGTACTTC. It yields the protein CAIREGGGALYEQYF.